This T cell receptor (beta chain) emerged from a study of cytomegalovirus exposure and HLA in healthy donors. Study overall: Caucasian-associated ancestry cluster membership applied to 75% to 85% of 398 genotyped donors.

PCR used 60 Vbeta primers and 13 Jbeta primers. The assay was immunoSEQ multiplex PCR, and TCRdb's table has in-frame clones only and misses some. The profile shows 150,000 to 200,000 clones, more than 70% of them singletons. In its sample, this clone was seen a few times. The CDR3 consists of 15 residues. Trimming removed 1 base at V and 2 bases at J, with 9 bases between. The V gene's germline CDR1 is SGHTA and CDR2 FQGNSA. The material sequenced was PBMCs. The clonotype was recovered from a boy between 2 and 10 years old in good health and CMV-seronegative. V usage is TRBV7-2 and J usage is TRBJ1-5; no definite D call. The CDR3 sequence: CASSLGVQGNQPQHF. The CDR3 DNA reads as TGTGCCAGCAGCTTAGGGGTGCAGGGCAATCAGCCCCAGCATTTT. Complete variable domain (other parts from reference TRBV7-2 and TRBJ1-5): GAGVSQSPSNKVTEKGKDVELRCDPISGHTALYWYRQSLGQGLEFLIYFQGNSAPDKSGLPSDRFSAERTGGSVSTLTIQRTQQEDSAVYLCASSLGVQGNQPQHFGDGTRLSIL.